One sample yielded the 25 T cell receptor beta chains listed below, sequenced in a study of CD8 T cells in ankylosing spondylitis. Whole-study results and caveats: Seemingly distinctive of ankylosing spondylitis blood was a TCR beta motif formed by eight highly homologous variants.

TCRdb re-analysed the 5' RACE reads in MiXCR, keeping a single row per CDR3 protein. Of fewer than 750,000 distinct CDR3 sequences listed, 15% to 20% are singletons. No antigens are known for them. The source material was blood, either unsorted or a sorted T cell fraction (not recorded which). These receptors all stem from a male donor with ankylosing spondylitis.

This clonotype has more than one count but fewer than ten. The gene calls are TRBV3-1 and TRBJ2-1, with D tentatively TRBD1 (5 bases). The V end lost 3 bases, the J end lost 4 bases, and 16 bases lay between the germline ends. CDR3 length: 16 residues. Germline loops: CDR1 LGHDT, CDR2 YNNKEL (reference sequence). CDR3 protein: CASSQQTGPVYNEQFF. For the CDR3, the DNA is TGTGCCAGCAGCCAGCAAACAGGCCCCGTTTACAATGAGCAGTTCTTC.

Of note for this clonotype: A much larger clone lies one base from this, so it may be a read error. The CDR3 DNA follows: TGCGCCAGCAGCCAGGGACAGATGAACACTGAAGCTTTCTTT. Encoded protein: CASSQGQMNTEAFF. The J gene is TRBJ1-1, the V gene TRBV4-1; 7 nucleotides align to TRBD1. There are 14 residues in the CDR3. CDR1 and CDR2 from the germline V gene are MGHRA and YSYEKL. After removal of 3 bases from V and 0 bases from J, the junction contained 1 base not matched to a gene.

The V call is TRBV15, the J call TRBJ1-2, with 9 bases aligning to TRBD1. CDR1 and CDR2 from the germline V gene are LNHNV and YYDKDF (reference sequence). CDR3 length equals 15 residues. V was pared by 4 bases and J by 7 bases, with 10 bases of the junction left unmatched. Written as DNA, the CDR3 is TGTGCCACCAGCAAGCCGGGACAGGGAATAGGTGGCTACACCTTC. It translates to CATSKPGQGIGGYTF.

Only a few counts were recorded for this clonotype. This chain connects TRBV4-1 to TRBJ2-3; D remains ambiguous. Per germline, CDR1 MGHRA and CDR2 YSYEKL. V was cut by 3 bases and J by 4 bases, with 5 bases left in between. The CDR3 contains 12 residues. This CDR3 reads CASSHRPDTQYF. CDR3 DNA: TGCGCCAGCAGCCATAGACCAGATACGCAGTATTTT.

The rearrangement joins TRBV7-3 to TRBJ1-5; D may be TRBD1 (6 bases). The CDR3 sequence is 14 residues long. Trimming took 4 bases from V and 5 from J, leaving 12 bases between them. Germline loops: CDR1 SGHTA, CDR2 FQGTGA. In DNA form, the CDR3 reads TGTGCCAGCAGCTATGGACAGCCTTATCAGCCCCAGCATTTT. Translation gives CASSYGQPYQPQHF.

The rearrangement links TRBV20-1 to TRBJ2-7; 7 bases map to TRBD1. Germline assignment: CDR1 DFQATT and CDR2 SNEGSKA (reference sequence). The ends lost 1 base at V and 1 base at J; junction bases unmatched: 10. The CDR3 spans 16 residues. For the CDR3, the DNA is TGCAGTGCTAGAGGCGAAGGGGGCGCTTTTTCCTACGAGCAGTACTTC. It translates to CSARGEGGAFSYEQYF.

The chain employs TRBV5-1 and TRBJ2-7; perhaps TRBD1 as D (6 bases). V lost 0 bases to trimming and J lost 2 bases, with 15 bases between them. The germline V gene encodes CDR1 SGHRS and CDR2 YFSETQ. The CDR3 length is 16 residues. This chain's CDR3 is CASSLGENREAYEQYF. The CDR3 region has the DNA TGCGCCAGCAGCTTGGGGGAAAACAGGGAAGCCTACGAGCAGTACTTC.

The chain combines TRBV18 with TRBJ2-6, with D tentatively TRBD2 (6 bases). Deletions cut 2 bases from V and 0 bases from J, with 17 bases between. Germline CDR1 KGHSH, CDR2 LQKENI. CDR3 length: 19 residues. The CDR3 bases are TGTGCCAGCTCACCAATTGCGGGACCGGGTATCTCTGGGGCCAACGTCCTGACTTTC. Translation gives CASSPIAGPGISGANVLTF.

A few counts support this clonotype. V and J are TRBV5-1 and TRBJ2-2; 7 bases fit TRBD2. V shed 1 base and J 3 bases; nucleotides not matched to a gene: 3. This CDR3 has 15 amino acids. Germline V gene data show CDR1 as SGHRS and CDR2 as YFSETQ. CDR3 protein: CASSLWLADTGELFF. The CDR3 DNA follows: TGCGCCAGCAGCTTGTGGCTAGCGGACACCGGGGAGCTGTTTTTT. Complete variable domain (other parts from reference TRBV5-1 and TRBJ2-2): KAGVTQTPRYLIKTRGQQVTLSCSPISGHRSVSWYQQTPGQGLQFLFEYFSETQRNKGNFPGRFSGRQFSNSRSEMNVSTLELGDSALYLCASSLWLADTGELFFGEGSRLTVL.

This clonotype was recorded a few times. The chain combines TRBV12-3 or TRBV12-4 with TRBJ2-1; 7 bases fit TRBD2. V lost 1 base, J lost 4 bases, and 7 bases stayed unmatched. The CDR3 extends over 16 amino acids. The CDR3 bases are TGTGCCAGCAGTTTAGAACCCCGCGGGGGATACAATGAGCAGTTCTTC. It encodes CASSLEPRGGYNEQFF.

This clonotype has just a few counts. The chain carries TRBV6-1 and TRBJ2-2, with D unresolved. Trimming removed 6 bases at V and 0 bases at J, with 11 bases between. The CDR3 covers 15 residues. Germline CDR1 and CDR2: MNHNS and SASEGT. The CDR3 spells CASSQKNPNTGELFF. Here the CDR3 DNA reads TGTGCCAGCAGCCAGAAGAACCCGAACACCGGGGAGCTGTTTTTT.

This chain connects TRBV20-1 to TRBJ2-3; maybe TRBD1 (6 bases). Trimming cost V 5 bases and J 0 bases, with 6 bases left between them. Germline V gene lookup returns CDR1 DFQATT and CDR2 SNEGSKA (reference sequence). This CDR3 is 12 amino acids long. The CDR3 loop reads CSAQGSTDTQYF. The CDR3 nucleotides are TGCAGTGCTCAGGGGAGCACAGATACGCAGTATTTT.

The table lists this clonotype with a few counts. The chain employs TRBV15 and TRBJ2-2; D remains unclear. CDR1 is LNHNV and CDR2 is YYDKDF in the germline V gene (reference sequence). V lost 5 bases, J lost 3 bases, and 13 bases lay in between. This CDR3 is 15 amino acids long. DNA of the CDR3: TGTGCCACCAGCTCTACCGCCACTTACACCGGGGAGCTGTTTTTT. Amino acid sequence: CATSSTATYTGELFF. Drawing the rest from reference TRBV15 and TRBJ2-2, the complete variable domain is DAMVIQNPRYQVTQFGKPVTLSCSQTLNHNVMYWYQQKSSQAPKLLFHYYDKDFNNEADTPDNFQSRRPNTSFCFLDIRSPGLGDTAMYLCATSSTATYTGELFFGEGSRLTVL.

The chain has TRBV3-1 and TRBJ2-7; D call uncertain. The CDR3 contains 12 residues. Trimming shortened V by 3 bases and J by 2 bases, and 5 bases separated the two germline ends. The V gene's germline CDR1 is LGHDT and CDR2 YNNKEL (reference sequence). In DNA form, the CDR3 reads TGTGCCAGCAGCCACGACCCCTACGAGCAGTACTTC. Amino acids: CASSHDPYEQYF.

This clonotype was found a few times. The chain uses TRBV12-3 or TRBV12-4 and TRBJ2-7, with D possibly matching TRBD1 (7 bases). With 7 bases removed from V and 0 bases from J, the gap between germline ends came to 13 bases. The CDR3 is made up of 14 amino acids. The CDR3 bases are TGTGCCAGCATGCGGGACAGCAGCTCCTACGAGCAGTACTTC. Protein sequence: CASMRDSSSYEQYF.

This clonotype turned up a few times. V and J are TRBV28 and TRBJ2-5; no definite D call. There are 14 residues in the CDR3. The germline CDR1 and CDR2 sequences are MDHEN and SYDVKM. The V end was cut by 3 bases, the J end by 3 bases, with 11 bases between. This CDR3 reads CASSFDRGEETQYF. In DNA form, the CDR3 reads TGTGCCAGCAGTTTTGATCGCGGAGAAGAGACCCAGTACTTC.

This chain joins TRBV29-1 and TRBJ2-1, with D possibly matching TRBD2 (6 bases). Trimming shortened V by 4 bases and J by 0 bases, and 13 bases separated the two germline ends. Germline V lookup: CDR1 SQVTM, CDR2 ANQGSEA. This CDR3 is built from 15 residues. CDR3 in DNA: TGCAGCGTTGGTCGCGGGATGGGCTCCTACAATGAGCAGTTCTTC. The encoded protein is CSVGRGMGSYNEQFF.

This CDR3 is CATSDRNQPQHF. The CDR3 DNA sequence: TGTGCCACCAGCGATCGCAATCAGCCCCAGCATTTT. The chain has TRBV24-1 and TRBJ1-5, with no clear D. The V gene's germline CDR1 is KGHDR and CDR2 SFDVKD. This CDR3 is built from 12 residues. Between the trimmed V and J ends, which lost 7 bases and 2 bases, there was a span of 5 bases.

The chain carries TRBV29-1 and TRBJ2-3; no reliable D call. The CDR3 extends over 13 amino acids. CDR1 is SQVTM and CDR2 is ANQGSEA in the germline V gene. Trimming removed 3 bases from V and 1 base from J, with 8 bases in between. The CDR3 spells CSVESGGTDTQYF. In nucleotides, the CDR3 is TGCAGCGTTGAGTCGGGCGGCACAGATACGCAGTATTTT.

This clonotype was seen more than once but under ten times. This rearrangement joins TRBV6-6 to TRBJ2-1; TRBD2 is a possible D gene (5 bases). Trimming shortened V by 2 bases and J by 7 bases, and 9 bases separated the two germline ends. Germline V gene data show CDR1 as MNHNY and CDR2 as SVGAGI (reference sequence). The CDR3 covers 13 residues. The CDR3 coding sequence is TGTGCCAGCAGTTACGTGTGGGAGAATGAGCAGTTCTTC. Protein: CASSYVWENEQFF.

CDR3 sequence (DNA): TGTGCCACCAGTGATCCAGGTCACAGGCACAATGAGCAGTTCTTC. Translating it yields CATSDPGHRHNEQFF. The V and J genes are TRBV24-1 and TRBJ2-1, with a weak D call TRBD1 (5 bases). Germline V gives CDR1 KGHDR, CDR2 SFDVKD. The CDR3 length is 15 residues. With 3 bases removed from V and 5 bases from J, the gap between germline ends came to 13 bases.

Ten or more counts support this clonotype. The chain is built from TRBV27 and TRBJ2-7, with D possibly being TRBD2 (6 bases). CDR1 and CDR2 (germline): MNHEY, SMNVEV (reference sequence). CDR3 length equals 15 residues. Trimming removed 2 bases from V and 3 bases from J, with 14 bases in between. The CDR3 DNA is TGTGCCAGCAGTTTAAAGGAGGGATTGGGCTACGAGCAGTACTTC. Its translation is CASSLKEGLGYEQYF.

This rearrangement joins TRBV4-1 to TRBJ1-5; 11 nucleotides align to TRBD1. V dropped 4 bases and J dropped 7; count of bases not matched to a gene: 3. Per germline, CDR1 MGHRA and CDR2 YSYEKL. The CDR3 has 14 amino acids. CDR3 bases: TGCGCCAGCAGCCGGACAGGGGGCATCCAGCCCCAGCATTTT. It specifies CASSRTGGIQPQHF.

The chain joins TRBV5-5 to TRBJ2-5; D is possibly TRBD1 (6 bases). CDR3 length equals 14 residues. V dropped 5 bases and J dropped 5 bases, with 16 bases sitting between them. Germline assignment: CDR1 SGHKS and CDR2 YYEKEE (reference sequence). The CDR3 reads CASRNLQGSETQYF. The CDR3 DNA reads TGTGCCAGCAGGAACTTACAGGGAAGCGAGACCCAGTACTTC.

This clonotype has just a few counts. This rearrangement joins TRBV2 to TRBJ2-6, with 7 bases identical to TRBD1. The CDR3 length is 15 residues. Germline-derived CDR1 and CDR2 are SNHLY and FYNNEI. Trimming removed 8 bases from V and 0 bases from J; junction bases left unmatched: 4. The DNA of the CDR3 is TGTGCCAGCGGGGACAGCCACTCTGGGGCCAACGTCCTGACTTTC. Translated: CASGDSHSGANVLTF.